This is a list of T cell receptor beta chains from one sample in a study of T cell changes during pregnancy in multiple sclerosis. Data came from immunoSEQ multiplex PCR; TCRdb stores just in-frame clones and leaves some out. The sample lists over 40,000 clones; about 90% were seen once. This specimen was CD4+ T cells from peripheral blood mononuclear cells, taken in the second trimester of pregnancy. The receptors shown here come from a female donor with multiple sclerosis, enrolled in a pregnancy study. CDR3s include the opening cysteine and the closing phenylalanine or tryptophan. The D gene is left open where the match is weak. For some rows the clone size is stated as once, few or many, or as a class when expanded; others skip it.

d_gene	v_gene	j_gene	abundance	len	CDR3nt	CDR3aa
TRBD1	TRBV2	TRBJ1-5	-	13	TGTGCCAGCAGAAGACAGGGGGATCAGCCCCAGCATTTT	CASRRQGDQPQHF
-	TRBV7-2	TRBJ1-1	-	17	TGTGCCAGCAGCTCCCTTTTGGGGGGGCTTACGAACACTGAAGCTTTCTTT	CASSSLLGGLTNTEAFF
-	TRBV30	TRBJ1-2	-	13	TGTGCCTGGAGGGTTCCGGGAAACTATGGCTACACCTTC	CAWRVPGNYGYTF
TRBD2	TRBV9	TRBJ2-1	-	15	TGTGCCAGCAGCGTAGGACTAGCGGGGTACAATGAGCAGTTCTTC	CASSVGLAGYNEQFF
-	TRBV5-8	TRBJ2-1	-	15	TGTGCCAGCAGCTTGTCTTTGTACTCCTACAATGAGCAGTTCTTC	CASSLSLYSYNEQFF
-	TRBV7-2	TRBJ2-3	-	16	TGTGCCAGCAGCTCCGAACAGTCCTTTGTGTATGGTACGCAGTATTTT	CASSSEQSFVYGTQYF
-	TRBV29-1	TRBJ1-1	-	13	TGCAGCGTTGCTGGGGGGGGCCACACTGAAGCTTTCTTT	CSVAGGGHTEAFF
-	TRBV5-1	TRBJ1-1	-	14	TGCGCCAGCAGCTTGGCTGCCGGGGGCACTGAAGCTTTCTTT	CASSLAAGGTEAFF
TRBD1	TRBV2	TRBJ2-2	-	15	TGTGCCAGCAGTCCCGGACAGGCTAGGACCGGGGAGCTGTTTTTT	CASSPGQARTGELFF
TRBD2	TRBV7-6	TRBJ2-1	-	19	TGTGCCAGCAGCTTAGGGGGGACTAGCGGGGGGAGTTCCTACAATGAGCAGTTCTTC	CASSLGGTSGGSSYNEQFF
TRBD1	TRBV14	TRBJ2-2	few	14	TGTGCCAGCAGCCAGTCGTCGGGGACAGGGAAGTTGTTTTTT	CASSQSSGTGKLFF
-	TRBV6-5	TRBJ2-3	-	12	TGTGCCAGCAGTAGCAGCACAGATACGCAGTATTTT	CASSSSTDTQYF
-	TRBV29-1	TRBJ2-7	-	14	TGCAGCGTTGAAGTTATCAGGGGTTCCCACGAGCAGTACTTC	CSVEVIRGSHEQYF